Each of the 22 T cell receptor beta chains below was sequenced from the same sample in a study of fetal regulatory T cell absence and autoimmunity. The table came from immunoSEQ multiplex PCR; TCRdb's copy has only in-frame clones and leaves some out. Altogether approximately 46,000 clones are present, about 86% being singletons, with the ten largest covering around 0.43%. Sample: cord blood. These receptors all stem from a newborn boy with IPEX syndrome.

This clone was recorded a few times. The chain links TRBV12-5 to TRBJ1-2, with D possibly being TRBD1 (6 bases). CDR3 length: 13 amino acids. Looked up from germline, CDR1 is LGHNT and CDR2 is FRNRAP. V was clipped by 0 bases and J by 4 bases, with 6 bases between them. In nucleotides, the CDR3 is TGTGCTAGTGGTTTGGTAGGGGGCTATGGCTACACCTTC. Amino acids: CASGLVGGYGYTF.

DNA for the CDR3: TGTGCCAGCAGTGAAACCCCCAGGGGAACCTATAATTCACCCCTCCACTTT. Residues: CASSETPRGTYNSPLHF. The rearrangement uses TRBV25-1 and TRBJ1-6; D may be TRBD1 (6 bases). Trimming removed 2 bases at V and 2 bases at J, with 13 bases between. Germline-derived CDR1 and CDR2 are MGHDK and SYGVNS. The CDR3 is 17 residues long.

The chain's CDR3 is CASSLGTGGYEQYF. The CDR3 bases are TGTGCCAGCAGCTTGGGGACAGGGGGCTACGAGCAGTACTTC. The chain has TRBV5-4 and TRBJ2-7; 10 bases map to TRBD1. The germline V gene encodes CDR1 SGHNT and CDR2 YYREEE (reference sequence). The CDR3 extends over 14 amino acids. With 0 bases clipped from V and 3 bases from J, the junction kept 0 bases outside the gene matches.

This chain connects TRBV27 to TRBJ2-1; 9 bases are a match to TRBD2. The CDR3 extends over 17 amino acids. The germline gives CDR1 MNHEY, CDR2 SMNVEV (reference sequence). V dropped 4 bases and J dropped 2; count of bases not matched to a gene: 9. CDR3 coding DNA: TGTGCCAGCAGTTCGGGACTAGCACTTCTTCCCTACAATGAGCAGTTCTTC. It codes for CASSSGLALLPYNEQFF.

This chain uses TRBV13 with TRBJ2-3; D perhaps matches TRBD2 (6 bases). CDR3 length: 14 amino acids. V lost 5 bases to trimming and J lost 3 bases, with 12 bases between them. Germline V gene sequence: CDR1 PRHDT, CDR2 FYEKMQ (reference sequence). CDR3 region: CASSIGRRTDTQYF. In nucleotides, the CDR3 is TGTGCCAGCAGCATCGGGAGACGAACAGATACGCAGTATTTT.

Only one count was recorded for this clone. The chain joins TRBV4-1 to TRBJ2-1; D might be TRBD2 (5 bases). The CDR3 extends over 15 amino acids. V was trimmed by 2 bases and J by 0 bases, leaving 8 bases between them. Germline CDR1 and CDR2: MGHRA and YSYEKL. In DNA form, the CDR3 reads TGCGCCAGCAGCCAATTAGCGAGCTCCTACAATGAGCAGTTCTTC. It translates to CASSQLASSYNEQFF.

This clone occurred a few times. The chain joins TRBV7-9 to TRBJ1-2, with D possibly being TRBD1 (6 bases). Looked up from germline, CDR1 is SEHNR and CDR2 is FQNEAQ (reference sequence). Trimming took off 4 bases at V and 3 bases at J, with 18 bases between the two ends. The CDR3 consists of 16 residues. Here the CDR3 reads CASSSLDRQAYYGYTF. For the CDR3, the DNA is TGTGCCAGCAGCTCACTAGATCGACAGGCTTACTATGGCTACACCTTC.

The genes are TRBV6-5 and TRBJ2-3; TRBD1 matches at 8 bases. The germline V gene encodes CDR1 MNHEY and CDR2 SVGAGI. The length of the CDR3 is 15 residues. V shed 1 base and J 6 bases; nucleotides not matched to a gene: 6. CDR3 residues: CASSYLQGARDTQYF. CDR3 sequence (DNA): TGTGCCAGCAGTTACTTGCAGGGGGCGAGGGATACGCAGTATTTT.

This clone occurred a few times. The genes are TRBV19 and TRBJ1-2; 9 bases match TRBD1. V lost 6 bases and J lost 4; bases outside the gene matches: 0. Per germline, CDR1 LNHDA and CDR2 SQIVND (reference sequence). This CDR3 has 12 amino acids. CDR3 sequence (DNA): TGTGCCAGTAGGACAGGGGGCTATGGCTACACCTTC. The encoded protein is CASRTGGYGYTF.

V is TRBV5-8 and J is TRBJ2-5; 7 bases align to TRBD2. TRBJ2-7 explains the end of the DNA better; the J call may be wrong. Germline CDR1 is SGHTS and CDR2 is YDEGEE. The CDR3 consists of 14 residues. The chain's CDR3 is CASSLGDYTYEQYF. CDR3 nucleotide sequence: TGTGCCAGCAGCCTCGGGGACTATACTTACGAGCAGTACTTC.

This chain uses TRBV4-3 with TRBJ1-1; tentative D call: TRBD1 (6 bases). The ends were cut back, 4 bases at V and 1 base at J, with 7 bases in the middle. The length of the CDR3 is 13 residues. Per the germline V gene, CDR1 is LGHNA and CDR2 is YSLEER. The CDR3 is CASSPTGNTEAFF. CDR3 bases: TGCGCCAGCAGCCCGACAGGGAACACTGAAGCTTTCTTT.

The chain combines TRBV7-2 with TRBJ2-5; tentatively, D is TRBD2 (6 bases). In germline, CDR1 is SGHTA, CDR2 FQGNSA. Trimming stripped 2 bases from V and 5 bases from J, with 15 bases between. This CDR3 has 15 residues. The CDR3 loop is CASSLSPGRWETQYF. Here the CDR3 DNA reads TGTGCCAGCAGCTTATCACCGGGGAGGTGGGAGACCCAGTACTTC.

The CDR3 reads CASKVEGGAEAFF. The CDR3 nucleotides read TGTGCCAGCAAAGTAGAGGGAGGGGCTGAAGCTTTCTTT. The chain has TRBV6-1 and TRBJ1-1; tentative D call: TRBD1 (5 bases). The CDR3 is 13 amino acids. Trimming cost V 7 bases and J 6 bases, with 15 bases left between them. From germline, CDR1 is MNHNS and CDR2 SASEGT.

This rearrangement joins TRBV5-1 to TRBJ1-2; D unclear. CDR3 size: 17 residues. With 0 bases removed from V and 4 bases from J, the gap between germline ends came to 19 bases. Germline V gives CDR1 SGHRS, CDR2 YFSETQ. CDR3 in DNA: TGCGCCAGCAGCTTGGCGTTTTTACGGGGATCCTCCTATGGCTACACCTTC. Translating it yields CASSLAFLRGSSYGYTF.

This clone turned up a few times. The chain recombines TRBV4-1 with TRBJ1-5; no clear D gene. From germline, CDR1 is MGHRA and CDR2 YSYEKL. The CDR3 totals 14 residues. Trimming left V 1 base short and J 3 bases short, with 7 bases between. The CDR3 loop reads CASSQVRANQPQHF. The CDR3 DNA reads as TGCGCCAGCAGCCAAGTGCGGGCCAATCAGCCCCAGCATTTT.

The J gene is TRBJ2-7, the V gene TRBV10-3, with 9 bases aligning to TRBD2. Germline V gene lookup returns CDR1 ENHRY and CDR2 SYGVKD. The length of the CDR3 is 14 residues. Trimming at V came to 6 bases and at J to 0 bases, leaving 3 bases not matched to a gene. As DNA, the CDR3 is TGTGCCATCAGCTTAGCGGGGGTCTCCTACGAGCAGTACTTC. It translates to CAISLAGVSYEQYF.

This chain connects TRBV5-8 to TRBJ2-7; 14 nucleotides match TRBD2. The CDR3 is 14 residues long. The junction had 0 bases not matched to a gene; V was cut back by 3 bases and J by 4 bases. Germline V gene data show CDR1 as SGHTS and CDR2 as YDEGEE. DNA of the CDR3: TGTGCCAGCAGCTGGACTAGCGGGGGGTACGAGCAGTACTTC. Translating gives CASSWTSGGYEQYF.

The chain recombines TRBV5-1 with TRBJ1-2; 7 nucleotides align to TRBD1. The CDR3 has 15 amino acids. In germline, CDR1 is SGHRS, CDR2 YFSETQ. V lost 4 bases and J lost 4; bases outside the gene matches: 10. The chain's CDR3 is CASSRTGTDSYGYTF. DNA for the CDR3: TGCGCCAGCAGCCGAACCGGGACAGATTCCTATGGCTACACCTTC.

This chain connects TRBV7-6 to TRBJ2-3, with 8 bases fitting TRBD1. Trimming at V came to 10 bases and at J to 4 bases, leaving 7 bases not matched to a gene. The germline CDR1 and CDR2 sequences are SGHVS and FNYEAQ. CDR3 length equals 13 residues. CDR3 sequence (DNA): TGTGCCATCCGACAGGGGACCCCAGATACGCAGTATTTT. Residues: CAIRQGTPDTQYF.

This chain links TRBV5-1 with TRBJ2-7; D may be TRBD1 (6 bases). This CDR3 is 13 amino acids long. Germline loops: CDR1 SGHRS, CDR2 YFSETQ. Trimming stripped 4 bases from V and 5 bases from J, with 13 bases between. The CDR3 region has the DNA TGCGCCAGCAGCGGGGGCGACAGGAACGAGCAGTACTTC. This translates into CASSGGDRNEQYF. Looking up the rest from reference TRBV5-1 and TRBJ2-7 gives the full variable domain: KAGVTQTPRYLIKTRGQQVTLSCSPISGHRSVSWYQQTPGQGLQFLFEYFSETQRNKGNFPGRFSGRQFSNSRSEMNVSTLELGDSALYLCASSGGDRNEQYFGPGTRLTVT.

This clone was seen more than once but under ten times. This chain joins TRBV11-2 and TRBJ1-4, with D maybe TRBD1 (6 bases). V was trimmed by 5 bases and J by 7 bases, leaving 8 bases between them. This CDR3 is 12 amino acids long. Germline assignment: CDR1 SGHAT and CDR2 FQNNGV. DNA for the CDR3: TGTGCCAGCAGCCTACAGGGTGAAAAACTGTTTTTT. Its translation is CASSLQGEKLFF.

In this sample, this clone turned up once. The chain employs TRBV7-2 and TRBJ2-5; D is perhaps TRBD2 (5 bases). The CDR3 is 14 amino acids. The V end was cut by 4 bases, the J end by 1 base, with 10 bases between. Germline CDR1 reads SGHTA; CDR2 reads FQGNSA. The CDR3 sequence is CASSYQRRQETQYF. For the CDR3, the DNA is TGTGCCAGCAGCTACCAGCGGCGCCAAGAGACCCAGTACTTC.